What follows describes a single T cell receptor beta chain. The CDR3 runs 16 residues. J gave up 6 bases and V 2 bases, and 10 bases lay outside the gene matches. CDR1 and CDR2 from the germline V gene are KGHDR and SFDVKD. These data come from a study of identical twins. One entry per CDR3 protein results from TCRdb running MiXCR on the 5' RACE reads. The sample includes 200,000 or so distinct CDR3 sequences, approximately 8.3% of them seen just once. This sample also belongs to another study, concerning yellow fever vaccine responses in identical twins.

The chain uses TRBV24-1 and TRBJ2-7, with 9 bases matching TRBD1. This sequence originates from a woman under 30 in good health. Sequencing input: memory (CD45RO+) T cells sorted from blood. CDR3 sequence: CATSDSSGTGIPEQYF. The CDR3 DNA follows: TGTGCCACCAGTGATTCCTCCGGGACAGGGATCCCCGAGCAGTACTTC.